This TCR beta chain is from a study of shared clonotypes between healthy human individuals. Overall study context: Two women and a few men aged 18 to 49 served as donors.

The germline V and J ends were trimmed by 1 base and 5 bases, with 11 bases remaining between them. Germline values: CDR1 SSHAT, CDR2 FNYEAQ (reference sequence). The CDR3 contains 14 residues. Study-level findings and limits: Memory subsets generally showed smaller estimated richness than naive subsets did.

HIV-negative, healthy adults without recent acute infections or vaccinations were the donors. With regard to this clone: The target antigen is unknown.

Original methodology: Filtering differed for immunoSEQ, which gave only junction sequences without quality scores. The repertoire was sequenced with immunoSEQ multiplex PCR; TCRdb's copy has only in-frame clones and lacks some. The DNA was the basis for D and trimming; V, J and clone size are from that table. Among approximately 640,000 clones, around 72% were seen once, and the ten largest hold 1.8%. The material sequenced was memory CD4+ T cells sorted from blood. Subset denoted: CD45RA-negative fraction. This clonotype originated in a young woman in good health. This chain uses TRBV7-7 with TRBJ2-5; maybe TRBD1 (6 bases). In DNA form, the CDR3 reads TGTGCCAGCAGCTTAGGGCAGGGGATGGAGACCCAGTACTTC. Its translation: CASSLGQGMETQYF.